The 24 T cell receptor beta chains presented below share a single source sample, sequenced in a study of cytomegalovirus exposure and HLA in healthy donors. Primers included in the PCR were 60 Vbeta and 13 Jbeta primers. Profiled with immunoSEQ multiplex PCR; TCRdb holds only in-frame clones, not every one. The data contain approximately 190,000 clones, approximately 80% of them singletons. Sequencing input: PBMCs. These receptors were collected from a woman aged 25 to 39 in good health and CMV-seropositive.

The rearrangement links TRBV4-2 to TRBJ2-7; 10 bases fit TRBD2. Germline values: CDR1 LGHNA, CDR2 YNFKEQ. Trimming at V came to 5 bases and at J to 4 bases, leaving 11 bases not matched to a gene. This CDR3 has 16 amino acids. CDR3 in amino acids: CASSGDLAGDRYEQYF. The CDR3 DNA reads as TGTGCCAGCAGCGGAGACCTAGCGGGGGACCGATACGAGCAGTACTTC.

The gene calls are TRBV4-2 and TRBJ2-1; 8 bases line up with TRBD2. Per germline, CDR1 LGHNA and CDR2 YNFKEQ. The trim removed 3 bases at V and 9 bases at J, leaving 7 bases unmatched. CDR3 length: 14 amino acids. CDR3 sequence: CASSQVTSDSEQFF. In DNA, the CDR3 is TGTGCCAGCAGCCAGGTGACTAGCGATAGTGAGCAGTTCTTC.

The V call is TRBV6-6, the J call TRBJ2-3, with 7 bases that match TRBD2. Germline trimming cut 2 bases from V and 2 bases from J; bases unmatched to any gene: 7. The V gene's germline CDR1 is MNHNY and CDR2 SVGAGI (reference sequence). CDR3 length: 16 residues. The CDR3 coding sequence is TGTGCCAGCAGTTACAGTGGCGGGAGCCTCACAGATACGCAGTATTTT. It encodes CASSYSGGSLTDTQYF.

This clone has a handful of counts. The V call is TRBV6-5, the J call TRBJ1-1; possibly TRBD1 for D (6 bases). This CDR3 has 14 amino acids. Per the germline V gene, CDR1 is MNHEY and CDR2 is SVGAGI. With 6 bases removed from V and 0 bases from J, the gap between germline ends came to 11 bases. CDR3 nucleotide sequence: TGTGCCAGCAGGCGGGGGGCTTTGAACACTGAAGCTTTCTTT. Protein: CASRRGALNTEAFF.

The genes are TRBV5-1 and TRBJ2-7; 7 positions agree with TRBD1. V trimming: 3 bases; J trimming: 1 base; junction bases outside the gene matches: 7. The CDR3 spans 15 residues. Germline lookup yields CDR1 SGHRS and CDR2 YFSETQ. The CDR3 is CASSSNTGVSYEQYF. Here the CDR3 DNA reads TGCGCCAGCAGCTCAAACACAGGGGTTTCCTACGAGCAGTACTTC.

The CDR3 spells CASSLTGVFSGYTF. In DNA, the CDR3 is TGTGCCAGCAGTTTGACAGGGGTGTTCTCTGGCTACACCTTC. The chain has TRBV28 and TRBJ1-2; the match to TRBD1 covers 8 bases. J was trimmed by 7 bases and V by 3 bases; bases with no gene match: 7. CDR3 length equals 14 residues. Germline assignment: CDR1 MDHEN and CDR2 SYDVKM.

This chain links TRBV28 with TRBJ2-6; a weak D match, TRBD2 (5 bases). Looked up from germline, CDR1 is MDHEN and CDR2 is SYDVKM. The V gene lost 5 bases and the J gene lost 2 bases, with 10 bases spanning the gap. The CDR3 is 15 amino acids. The CDR3 region is CASSGSGAGANVLTF. The CDR3 DNA is TGTGCCAGCAGTGGGTCCGGGGCTGGGGCCAACGTCCTGACTTTC.

The genes are TRBV28 and TRBJ1-5; the D is unclear. The CDR3 contains 12 residues. Germline CDR1 is MDHEN and CDR2 is SYDVKM. Trimming removed 5 bases at V and 5 bases at J, with 7 bases between. The CDR3: CASSPGYQPQHF. CDR3 bases: TGTGCCAGCAGTCCGGGTTATCAGCCCCAGCATTTT.

This clone was counted once. The J gene is TRBJ2-1, the V gene TRBV25-1; D gene ambiguous. Trimming took 6 bases from V and 5 from J, leaving 14 bases between them. The V gene's germline CDR1 is MGHDK and CDR2 SYGVNS. The CDR3 is made up of 14 amino acids. For the CDR3, the DNA is TGTGCCAGCAGCCCGAACTTAGTTGACAATGAGCAGTTCTTC. Its protein product is CASSPNLVDNEQFF.

This rearrangement joins TRBV19 to TRBJ1-5, with unresolved D. V lost 6 bases and J 2 bases, leaving 17 bases between the germline ends. The CDR3 is 16 amino acids. CDR1 and CDR2 (germline): LNHDA, SQIVND (reference sequence). The CDR3 DNA is TGTGCCAGTAGAGAGATGGGGTCGGGGTGCAATCAGCCCCAGCATTTT. It encodes CASREMGSGCNQPQHF.

The chain has TRBV11-3 and TRBJ2-1, with 10 positions matching TRBD2. Trimming removed 1 base from V and 6 bases from J; junction bases left unmatched: 3. CDR3 length: 15 amino acids. The germline V gene has CDR1 SGHNT and CDR2 YENEEA. In nucleotides, the CDR3 is TGTGCCAGCAGCTTAGGACTAGCGGGCGGCAATGAGCAGTTCTTC. It translates to CASSLGLAGGNEQFF.

This clone was seen only a few times. V usage is TRBV9 and J usage is TRBJ2-7, with 7 positions matching TRBD2. The CDR3 spans 17 residues. J was trimmed by 0 bases and V by 2 bases; bases with no gene match: 11. Germline CDR1 and CDR2: SGDLS and YYNGEE. CDR3 residues: CASSVGLAESVSYEQYF. The DNA for the CDR3 is TGTGCCAGCAGCGTCGGGCTAGCGGAGTCTGTCTCCTACGAGCAGTACTTC. The variable domain in full, with the rest retrieved from reference TRBV9 and TRBJ2-7, is DSGVTQTPKHLITATGQRVTLRCSPRSGDLSVYWYQQSLDQGLQFLIQYYNGEERAKGNILERFSAQQFPDLHSELNLSSLELGDSALYFCASSVGLAESVSYEQYFGPGTRLTVT.

V usage is TRBV2 and J usage is TRBJ2-7; 8 bases match TRBD1. With V trimmed by 6 bases and J by 4 bases, 8 bases remained unmatched. The CDR3 runs to 14 residues. The germline gives CDR1 SNHLY, CDR2 FYNNEI. CDR3 nucleotide sequence: TGTGCCAGCAGAACGTCAGGGGGCGCGTACGAGCAGTACTTC. Its protein product is CASRTSGGAYEQYF.

This chain joins TRBV5-1 and TRBJ1-4; D unresolved. V lost 1 base to trimming and J lost 0 bases, with 7 bases between them. Germline values: CDR1 SGHRS, CDR2 YFSETQ. The CDR3 totals 15 residues. CDR3 in DNA: TGCGCCAGCAGCTTGATGTTCGCAACTAATGAAAAACTGTTTTTT. Amino acids: CASSLMFATNEKLFF. Supplemented by reference TRBV5-1 and TRBJ1-4, the full variable domain reads KAGVTQTPRYLIKTRGQQVTLSCSPISGHRSVSWYQQTPGQGLQFLFEYFSETQRNKGNFPGRFSGRQFSNSRSEMNVSTLELGDSALYLCASSLMFATNEKLFFGSGTQLSVL.

The V call is TRBV2, the J call TRBJ2-6; no clear D. The germline CDR1 and CDR2 sequences are SNHLY and FYNNEI. Trimming cost V 5 bases and J 0 bases, with 5 bases left between them. This CDR3 comprises 14 residues. CDR3 in DNA: TGTGCCAGCAGTTTCGGCTCTGGGGCCAACGTCCTGACTTTC. Translating gives CASSFGSGANVLTF. Combining the CDR3 with reference TRBV2 and TRBJ2-6 gives the whole variable domain EPEVTQTPSHQVTQMGQEVILRCVPISNHLYFYWYRQILGQKVEFLVSFYNNEISEKSEIFDDQFSVERPDGSNFTLKIRSTKLEDSAMYFCASSFGSGANVLTFGAGSRLTVL.

This chain uses TRBV4-1 with TRBJ1-1, with D unresolved. CDR1 MGHRA and CDR2 YSYEKL come from the germline V gene. CDR3 length equals 12 residues. Trimming cost V 7 bases and J 0 bases, with 6 bases left between them. The CDR3 DNA is TGCGCCAGCACAAGCATGAACACTGAAGCTTTCTTT. The encoded protein is CASTSMNTEAFF.

V gene TRBV27 combines with J gene TRBJ1-4; 8 nucleotides agree with TRBD1. The CDR3 is 14 amino acids. V was clipped by 6 bases and J by 7 bases; unmatched bases: 7. The germline V gene has CDR1 MNHEY and CDR2 SMNVEV (reference sequence). CDR3 in DNA: TGTGCCAGCAGATCAACAGGGGGGGGTGAAAAACTGTTTTTT. This encodes CASRSTGGGEKLFF.

V usage is TRBV28 and J usage is TRBJ1-1; 7 bases match TRBD1. V lost 4 bases, J lost 7 bases, and 9 bases stayed unmatched. The CDR3 extends over 14 amino acids. Germline CDR1 and CDR2: MDHEN and SYDVKM. In DNA form, the CDR3 reads TGTGCCAGCAGTTCACAGGGGCTCGGGGGTGAAGCTTTCTTT. Translation gives CASSSQGLGGEAFF.

A remark on this clone: The same CDR3 arises from other DNA sequences in this sample as well. The chain couples TRBV4-1 to TRBJ2-7, with D possibly TRBD1 on 6 matching bases. Germline CDR1 is MGHRA and CDR2 is YSYEKL. The V and J ends lost 1 base and 4 bases respectively, with 8 bases between them. There are 13 residues in the CDR3. The CDR3 DNA reads TGCGCCAGCAGCCAAGTCAGGGGTTACGAGCAGTACTTC. The encoded protein is CASSQVRGYEQYF.

This sequence joins TRBV10-1 and TRBJ2-3, with 7 positions matching TRBD1. Losses at the gene ends were 7 bases for V and 1 base for J; bases not matched to a gene: 2. The CDR3 consists of 13 residues. Per germline, CDR1 WNHNN and CDR2 SYGVQD (reference sequence). CDR3 DNA: TGCGCCAGCAAGGGGGCAGGCACAGATACGCAGTATTTT. Amino acid sequence: CASKGAGTDTQYF.

This clone is a singleton in its sample. The CDR3 sequence is CSVGGQESTDTQYF. DNA for the CDR3: TGCAGCGTGGGAGGTCAGGAGAGCACAGATACGCAGTATTTT. V usage is TRBV29-1 and J usage is TRBJ2-3; a possible D gene is TRBD2 (6 bases). CDR1 is SQVTM and CDR2 is ANQGSEA in the germline V gene. V was cut by 6 bases and J by 0 bases, with 13 bases left in between. The CDR3 runs to 14 residues.

The rearrangement links TRBV7-2 to TRBJ2-2, with D possibly matching TRBD2 (5 bases). V shed 4 bases and J shed 7 bases, with 13 bases lying between them. CDR3 size: 14 residues. Germline V gene data show CDR1 as SGHTA and CDR2 as FQGNSA. CDR3 in amino acids: CASSYFRTGGELFF. The DNA of the CDR3 is TGTGCCAGCAGCTACTTCCGGACTGGCGGGGAGCTGTTTTTT.

The chain combines TRBV9 with TRBJ1-3; D unclear. Germline CDR1 is SGDLS and CDR2 is YYNGEE. The CDR3 extends over 14 amino acids. Trimming took off 2 bases at V and 3 bases at J, with 9 bases between the two ends. CDR3 sequence (DNA): TGTGCCAGCAGCGTCTCCGGGTTTGGAAACACCATATATTTT. This encodes CASSVSGFGNTIYF. Together with reference TRBV9 and TRBJ1-3, the CDR3 gives the full variable domain: DSGVTQTPKHLITATGQRVTLRCSPRSGDLSVYWYQQSLDQGLQFLIQYYNGEERAKGNILERFSAQQFPDLHSELNLSSLELGDSALYFCASSVSGFGNTIYFGEGSWLTVV.

The V gene is TRBV7-9, the J gene TRBJ2-5, with 7 bases fitting TRBD2. After removal of 3 bases from V and 4 bases from J, the junction contained 8 bases not matched to a gene. From germline, CDR1 is SEHNR and CDR2 FQNEAQ (reference sequence). The CDR3 has 15 amino acids. CDR3 region: CASSFAGLTTETQYF. The CDR3 nucleotides read TGTGCCAGCAGCTTCGCGGGACTAACTACAGAGACCCAGTACTTC.